This is a list of T cell receptor beta chains from one sample in a study of regulatory T cells in long-lasting Graves disease. TCRdb processed the multiplex PCR reads anew with MiXCR; each CDR3 protein has one entry. The sample gives under 700,000 distinct CDR3 sequences, about 16% of which show up once; 20% to 25% is in the top ten. The same sample was also studied in work on T cells in Graves' hyperthyroidism and ophthalmopathy.

The material was peripheral blood mononuclear cells (PBMCs), obtained at new diagnosis, from a patient treated with antithyroid drugs. All receptors come from a woman aged 35 to 59 with Graves disease. CDR3s include the opening cysteine and the closing phenylalanine or tryptophan.

TRBV6-2/TRBV6-3	TRBJ2-1	CASSRLEGNEQFF
TRBV6-4	TRBJ1-2	CASSDSGQGGYTF
TRBV5-1	TRBJ1-1	CASSLSQGSTEAFF
TRBV9	TRBJ2-1	CASSDVGLAGNEQFF
TRBV5-1	TRBJ2-7	CASRQGQGFFYEQYF
TRBV19	TRBJ2-7	CASSMGSGGQREQYF
TRBV12-3/TRBV12-4	TRBJ2-1	CASSLAPERGGQGYNEQFF
TRBV5-5	TRBJ2-2	CASNSGAGELFF
TRBV19	TRBJ1-6	CASSISPTGNSPLHF
TRBV19	TRBJ2-3	CASSPPLATRTDTQYF